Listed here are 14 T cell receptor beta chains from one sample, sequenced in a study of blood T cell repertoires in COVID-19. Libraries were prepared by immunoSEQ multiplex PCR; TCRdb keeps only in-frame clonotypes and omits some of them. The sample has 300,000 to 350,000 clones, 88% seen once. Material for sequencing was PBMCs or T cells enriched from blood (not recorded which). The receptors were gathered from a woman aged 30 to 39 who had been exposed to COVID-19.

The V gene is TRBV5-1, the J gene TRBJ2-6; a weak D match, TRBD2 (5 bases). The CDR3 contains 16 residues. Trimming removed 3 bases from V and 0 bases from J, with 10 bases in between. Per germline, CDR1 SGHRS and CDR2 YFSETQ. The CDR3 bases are TGCGCCAGCAGCTGGGCCGGGGACTCTGGGGCCAACGTCCTGACTTTC. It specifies CASSWAGDSGANVLTF.

The CDR3 nucleotides are TGTGCCAGCAGCCAAGGGATCAGGCAAGACTACGAGCAGTACTTC. Amino acid sequence: CASSQGIRQDYEQYF. The rearrangement links TRBV4-2 to TRBJ2-7; no firm D call. The germline V gene has CDR1 LGHNA and CDR2 YNFKEQ. Trimming left V 1 base short and J 3 bases short, with 13 bases between. The CDR3 consists of 15 residues.

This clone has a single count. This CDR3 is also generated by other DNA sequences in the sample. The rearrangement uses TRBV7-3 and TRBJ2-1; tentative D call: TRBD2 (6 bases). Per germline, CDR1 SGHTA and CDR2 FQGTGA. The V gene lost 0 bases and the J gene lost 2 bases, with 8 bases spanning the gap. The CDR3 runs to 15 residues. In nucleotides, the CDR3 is TGTGCCAGCAGCTTAACTAGCGGTACCTACAATGAGCAGTTCTTC. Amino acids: CASSLTSGTYNEQFF. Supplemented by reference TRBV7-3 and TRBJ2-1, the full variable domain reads GAGVSQTPSNKVTEKGKYVELRCDPISGHTALYWYRQSLGQGPEFLIYFQGTGAADDSGLPNDRFFAVRPEGSVSTLKIQRTERGDSAVYLCASSLTSGTYNEQFFGPGTRLTVL.

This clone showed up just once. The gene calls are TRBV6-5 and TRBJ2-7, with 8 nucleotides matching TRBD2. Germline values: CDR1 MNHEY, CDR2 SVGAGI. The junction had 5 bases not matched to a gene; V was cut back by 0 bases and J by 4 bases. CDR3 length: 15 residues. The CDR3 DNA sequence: TGTGCCAGCAGTTACTCGAGCGGGAGCCGTTACGAGCAGTACTTC. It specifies CASSYSSGSRYEQYF.

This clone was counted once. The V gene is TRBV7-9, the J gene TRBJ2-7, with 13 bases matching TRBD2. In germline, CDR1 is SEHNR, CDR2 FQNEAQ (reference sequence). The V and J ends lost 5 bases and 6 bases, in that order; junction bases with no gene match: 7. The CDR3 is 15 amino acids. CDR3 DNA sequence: TGTGCCAGCAGCCTACTAGCGGGAGGGGTGGGCGAGCAGTACTTC. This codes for CASSLLAGGVGEQYF.

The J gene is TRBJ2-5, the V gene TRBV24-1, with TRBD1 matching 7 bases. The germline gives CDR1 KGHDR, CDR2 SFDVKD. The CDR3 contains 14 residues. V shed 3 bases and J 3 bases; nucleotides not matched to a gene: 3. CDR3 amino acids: CATSDEGTEETQYF. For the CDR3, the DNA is TGTGCCACCAGTGATGAAGGGACAGAAGAGACCCAGTACTTC.

The CDR3 loop is CASSEGPGPEAFF. DNA of the CDR3: TGTGCCAGCAGTGAAGGTCCAGGGCCTGAAGCTTTCTTT. The J gene is TRBJ1-1, the V gene TRBV6-1, with a possible D match to TRBD1 (5 bases). Trimming stripped 1 base from V and 6 bases from J, with 9 bases between. This CDR3 region has 13 residues. Germline V lookup: CDR1 MNHNS, CDR2 SASEGT.

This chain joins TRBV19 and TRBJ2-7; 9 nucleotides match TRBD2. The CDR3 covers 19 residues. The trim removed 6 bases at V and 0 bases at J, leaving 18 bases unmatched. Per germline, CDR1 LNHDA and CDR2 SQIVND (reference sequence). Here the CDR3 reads CASSRGGLAGVPSSYEQYF. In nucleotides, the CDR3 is TGTGCCAGTAGCCGAGGCGGATTAGCGGGAGTCCCTAGCTCCTACGAGCAGTACTTC.

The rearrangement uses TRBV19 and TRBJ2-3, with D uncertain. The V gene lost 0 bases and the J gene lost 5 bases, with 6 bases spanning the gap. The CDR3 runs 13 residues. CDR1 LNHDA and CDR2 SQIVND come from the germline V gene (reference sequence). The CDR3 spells CASSIDRRDTQYF. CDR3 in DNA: TGTGCCAGTAGTATAGATCGGAGAGATACGCAGTATTTT.

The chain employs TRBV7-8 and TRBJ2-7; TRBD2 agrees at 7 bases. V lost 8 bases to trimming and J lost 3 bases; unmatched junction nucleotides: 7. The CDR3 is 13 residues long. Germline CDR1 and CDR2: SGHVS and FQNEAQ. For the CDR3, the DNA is TGTGCCAGCCTTCCGGGACTACACTACGAGCAGTACTTC. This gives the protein CASLPGLHYEQYF.

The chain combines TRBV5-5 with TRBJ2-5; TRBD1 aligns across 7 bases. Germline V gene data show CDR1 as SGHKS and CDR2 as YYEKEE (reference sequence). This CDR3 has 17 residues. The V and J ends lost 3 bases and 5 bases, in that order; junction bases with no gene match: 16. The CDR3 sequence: CASSSTIGGHDKETQYF. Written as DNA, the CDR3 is TGTGCCAGCAGCTCGACTATAGGGGGCCACGACAAGGAGACCCAGTACTTC.

The CDR3 loop reads CASSPPRPLSLAVSTDTQYF. The CDR3 DNA reads as TGTGCCAGCTCACCACCCCGGCCTCTGTCGTTAGCAGTAAGCACAGATACGCAGTATTTT. The chain has TRBV18 and TRBJ2-3, with unresolved D. From germline, CDR1 is KGHSH and CDR2 LQKENI. The CDR3 spans 20 residues. V lost 0 bases, J lost 0 bases, and 22 bases lay in between. Combining the CDR3 with reference TRBV18 and TRBJ2-3 gives the whole variable domain NAGVMQNPRHLVRRRGQEARLRCSPMKGHSHVYWYRQLPEEGLKFMVYLQKENIIDESGMPKERFSAEFPKEGPSILRIQQVVRGDSAAYFCASSPPRPLSLAVSTDTQYFGPGTRLTVL.

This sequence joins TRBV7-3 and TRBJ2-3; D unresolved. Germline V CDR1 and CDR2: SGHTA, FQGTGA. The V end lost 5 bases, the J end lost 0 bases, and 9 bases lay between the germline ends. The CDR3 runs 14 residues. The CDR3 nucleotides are TGTGCCAGCAGCATACTACCTAGCACAGATACGCAGTATTTT. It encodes CASSILPSTDTQYF.

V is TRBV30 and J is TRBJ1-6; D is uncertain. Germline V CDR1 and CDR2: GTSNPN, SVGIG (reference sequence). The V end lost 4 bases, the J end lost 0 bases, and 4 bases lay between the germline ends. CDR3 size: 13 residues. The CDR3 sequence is CAWISSYNSPLHF. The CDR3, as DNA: TGTGCCTGGATTAGCTCCTATAATTCACCCCTCCACTTT.